The 14 T cell receptor beta chains below all came from one sample that was sequenced in a study of blood T cell repertoires in COVID-19. The repertoire was sequenced with immunoSEQ multiplex PCR; TCRdb's copy has only in-frame clones and lacks some. Of 70,000 to 75,000 clones listed, 75% to 85% are singletons. Sequenced material: peripheral blood. The receptor set was obtained from a woman aged 70-85 years with acute or convalescent COVID-19.

The chain links TRBV5-4 to TRBJ2-7, with D tentatively TRBD1 (5 bases). CDR3 size: 13 residues. Trimming shortened V by 4 bases and J by 2 bases, and 10 bases separated the two germline ends. Germline-derived CDR1 and CDR2 are SGHNT and YYREEE (reference sequence). CDR3 sequence: CASSRGHTYEQYF. The CDR3 DNA sequence: TGTGCCAGCAGCCGAGGACATACCTACGAGCAGTACTTC.

The rearrangement joins TRBV29-1 to TRBJ2-1, with D possibly matching TRBD2 (5 bases). CDR1 is SQVTM, CDR2 ANQGSEA, per germline. Trimming pared 3 bases from V and 7 bases from J, leaving 7 bases between. This CDR3 is 11 amino acids long. CDR3 sequence: CSVDRTNEQFF. CDR3 nucleotides: TGCAGCGTTGACCGGACTAATGAGCAGTTCTTC.

A note on this clone: The sample carries other DNA sequences with the same CDR3. The CDR3, as DNA: TGTGCCAGCAGACAGGGAAACTATGGCTACACCTTC. It yields the protein CASRQGNYGYTF. The V gene is TRBV6-6, the J gene TRBJ1-2, with a tentative D call TRBD1 (6 bases). Germline-derived CDR1 and CDR2 are MNHNY and SVGAGI (reference sequence). V shed 6 bases and J shed 2 bases, with 7 bases lying between them. The CDR3 runs 12 residues.

The chain links TRBV30 to TRBJ1-3; 7 nucleotides match TRBD1. This CDR3 has 11 residues. V dropped 2 bases and J dropped 15; count of bases not matched to a gene: 7. CDR1 GTSNPN and CDR2 SVGIG come from the germline V gene (reference sequence). The CDR3 DNA is TGTGCCTGGAGTTTGGGACAGACCCAATATTTT. Protein product: CAWSLGQTQYF.

The chain carries TRBV28 and TRBJ1-1; tentatively, D is TRBD1 (6 bases). Per germline, CDR1 MDHEN and CDR2 SYDVKM. V lost 2 bases and J 0 bases, leaving 10 bases between the germline ends. This CDR3 region has 15 residues. CDR3 in amino acids: CASSLGGYMNTEAFF. In DNA, the CDR3 is TGTGCCAGCAGTTTAGGGGGCTACATGAACACTGAAGCTTTCTTT. Supplemented by reference TRBV28 and TRBJ1-1, the full variable domain reads DVKVTQSSRYLVKRTGEKVFLECVQDMDHENMFWYRQDPGLGLRLIYFSYDVKMKEKGDIPEGYSVSREKKERFSLILESASTNQTSMYLCASSLGGYMNTEAFFGQGTRLTVV.

This CDR3 reads CASSYRETQYF. CDR3 nucleotide sequence: TGTGCCAGCAGCTACCGGGAGACCCAGTACTTC. The V call is TRBV7-8, the J call TRBJ2-5; D not resolved. CDR3 length: 11 residues. The V end was cut by 4 bases, the J end by 5 bases, with 5 bases between. Germline CDR1 is SGHVS and CDR2 is FQNEAQ.

The rearrangement uses TRBV28 and TRBJ1-1; 9 bases line up with TRBD1. This CDR3 has 15 residues. Per the germline V gene, CDR1 is MDHEN and CDR2 is SYDVKM. Trimming cost V 3 bases and J 8 bases; bases outside gene matches: 10. The CDR3 here is CASSLWGSGTGEAFF. DNA for the CDR3: TGTGCCAGCAGTTTGTGGGGATCCGGGACAGGGGAAGCTTTCTTT. Full variable domain (remainder filled in from reference TRBV28 and TRBJ1-1): DVKVTQSSRYLVKRTGEKVFLECVQDMDHENMFWYRQDPGLGLRLIYFSYDVKMKEKGDIPEGYSVSREKKERFSLILESASTNQTSMYLCASSLWGSGTGEAFFGQGTRLTVV.

The chain is built from TRBV28 and TRBJ1-5; 7 positions match TRBD1. The CDR3 loop spans 17 amino acids. CDR1 and CDR2 from the germline V gene are MDHEN and SYDVKM. The junction had 11 bases not matched to a gene; V was cut back by 3 bases and J by 3 bases. The CDR3 DNA reads TGTGCCAGCAGTTTGGAAGAGGGGGCAAGAATCAATCAGCCCCAGCATTTT. Residues: CASSLEEGARINQPQHF.

To note about this clone: An end of the junction does not agree with germline; a read error may underlie this. The chain links TRBV7-7 to TRBJ2-1; TRBD2 matches 13 bases. The CDR3 length is 16 residues. Germline V gene sequence: CDR1 SSHAT, CDR2 FNYEAQ (reference sequence). The CDR3 loop reads CASSFAPGLAGNEQFF. The CDR3 DNA reads as TGTGCTAGCAGCTTCGCCCCGGGACTAGCGGGAAATGAGCAGTTCTTC.

CDR3 in amino acids: CASSLELVVGGNEQFF. In DNA form, the CDR3 reads TGTGCCAGCAGCTTAGAGCTGGTGGTTGGGGGGAATGAGCAGTTCTTC. V gene TRBV7-8 combines with J gene TRBJ2-1; D is perhaps TRBD2 (6 bases). The V gene's germline CDR1 is SGHVS and CDR2 FQNEAQ. The V gene lost 1 base and the J gene lost 7 bases, with 17 bases spanning the gap. The CDR3 totals 16 residues.

This sequence joins TRBV5-1 and TRBJ1-1; perhaps TRBD1 as D (6 bases). The V end was cut by 3 bases, the J end by 5 bases, with 14 bases between. Germline loops: CDR1 SGHRS, CDR2 YFSETQ. This CDR3 is built from 14 residues. The CDR3 DNA is TGCGCCAGCAGCTCAATCGATACAGGGACTGAAGCTTTCTTT. It specifies CASSSIDTGTEAFF.

This chain connects TRBV27 to TRBJ2-6, with D maybe TRBD1 (6 bases). Germline V CDR1 and CDR2: MNHEY, SMNVEV (reference sequence). CDR3 length: 16 amino acids. The V and J ends lost 6 bases and 0 bases respectively, with 12 bases between them. CDR3 sequence reads: CASSPTGISGANVLTF. The DNA for the CDR3 is TGTGCCAGCAGCCCGACAGGAATCTCTGGGGCCAACGTCCTGACTTTC.

This chain connects TRBV6-5 to TRBJ2-1; D may be TRBD2 (6 bases). CDR3 length: 15 amino acids. Germline V gives CDR1 MNHEY, CDR2 SVGAGI. Trimming stripped 8 bases from V and 2 bases from J, with 16 bases between. The CDR3 spells CASPPERATYNEQFF. DNA for the CDR3: TGTGCCAGCCCCCCGGAGCGGGCCACCTACAATGAGCAGTTCTTC.

This clone has just a few counts. The DNA of the CDR3 is TGTGCCAGCAGTTACCGGGACACACTTGAAGCTTTCTTT. Protein product: CASSYRDTLEAFF. The chain joins TRBV6-6 to TRBJ1-1; D is possibly TRBD1 (6 bases). The CDR3 is 13 amino acids. V lost 2 bases to trimming and J lost 7 bases, with 11 bases between them. CDR1 and CDR2 (germline): MNHNY, SVGAGI (reference sequence).